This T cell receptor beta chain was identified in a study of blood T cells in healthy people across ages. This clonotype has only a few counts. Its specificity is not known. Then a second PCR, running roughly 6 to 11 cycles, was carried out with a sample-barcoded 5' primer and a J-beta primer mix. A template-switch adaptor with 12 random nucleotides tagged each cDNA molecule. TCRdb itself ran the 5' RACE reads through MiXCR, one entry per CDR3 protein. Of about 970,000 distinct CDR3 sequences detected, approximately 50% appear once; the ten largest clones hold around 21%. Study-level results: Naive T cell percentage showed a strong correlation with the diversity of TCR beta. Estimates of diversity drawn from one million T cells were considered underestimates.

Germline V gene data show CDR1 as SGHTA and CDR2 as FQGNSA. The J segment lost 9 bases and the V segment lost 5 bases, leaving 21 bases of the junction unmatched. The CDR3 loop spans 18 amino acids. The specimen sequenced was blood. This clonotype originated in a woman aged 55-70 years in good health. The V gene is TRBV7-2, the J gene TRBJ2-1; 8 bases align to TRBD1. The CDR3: CASSRTGFPSTGSSEQFF. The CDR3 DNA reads TGTGCCAGCAGCCGGACAGGGTTTCCCTCTACGGGCTCCAGTGAGCAGTTCTTC.